Listed below are T cell receptor beta chains from one sample, sequenced in a study of beta chain bispecific antibodies for T cell cancers. What these receptors recognize is not known. TCRdb reanalysed the 5' RACE reads using MiXCR and keeps one entry per CDR3 protein. The sample includes tens of thousands of distinct CDR3 sequences, less than 3% of them seen just once. Sequences were obtained from healthy donor T cells cultured with leukemia cells. These receptors were taken from a human donor in good health. Some clones in this sample may be carry-over from other donors' samples. Each CDR3 is given without its conserved first and last residue.

>TRBV27|TRBJ1-5|11
ASSWTRSQPQH
>TRBV5-1|TRBJ2-7|11
ASRPGSSYEQY
>TRBV21-1|TRBJ2-7|13
ASSNPGSEGYEQY
>TRBV28|TRBJ2-7|12
ASRQTGGRDEQY
>TRBV5-1|TRBJ1-6|14
ASSLVRGQANSPLH
>TRBV7-9|TRBJ1-1|15
ASSTAGTGIMNTEAF
>TRBV7-6|TRBJ2-2|14
ASSLAHTTTAGELF
>TRBV5-6|TRBJ2-3|12
ASSLSIIGPTQY
>TRBV20-1|TRBJ1-1|10
SASSVGTEAF
>TRBV20-1|TRBJ2-7|11
SSTGTGNHEQY
>TRBV18|TRBJ2-5|11
ASSPKTQETQY
>TRBV4-1|TRBJ2-7|13
ASSELGQGTYEQY
>TRBV7-9|TRBJ2-2|14
ASNEWWQGGTGELF
>TRBV6-5|TRBJ2-2|12
ASSYGQTTGELF
>TRBV7-6|TRBJ2-5|15
ASSLNFGDAIQETQY
>TRBV27|TRBJ2-7|10
ASGTGSYEQY
>TRBV10-3|TRBJ2-7|13
AISESGVGIREQY
>TRBV5-6|TRBJ2-5|11
ASSFGQGETQY
>TRBV12-5|TRBJ1-2|12
ASGLEPDNYGYT
>TRBV12-3/TRBV12-4|TRBJ1-1|11
ASSFQGNTEAF
>TRBV7-8|TRBJ2-1|13
ASSQRQGAVNEQF
>TRBV30|TRBJ1-5|11
AWSSGHGQPQH
>TRBV5-4|TRBJ1-1|10
ASSFGGTEAF
>TRBV24-1|TRBJ2-5|11
ATSDWNEEIQY
>TRBV2|TRBJ2-7|11
ASSGEDTYEQY
>TRBV6-5|TRBJ2-5|14
ASSYPGLAGIETQY
>TRBV20-1|TRBJ2-7|13
SATSGGSSSYEQY
>TRBV3-1|TRBJ2-5|10
ASRNLLETQY
>TRBV19|TRBJ2-7|11
ASRQGNSNEQY
>TRBV7-8|TRBJ1-1|12
ATTASGPWAEAF
>TRBV30|TRBJ2-3|13
AWSALGTSTDTQY
>TRBV18|TRBJ1-1|9
ASQSGVEAF
>TRBV9|TRBJ1-4|11
ASNPGSSEKLF
>TRBV5-6|TRBJ2-6|12
ASHGTPSANVLT
>TRBV7-3|TRBJ1-1|11
ASKDGSNTEAF
>TRBV5-1|TRBJ2-1|15
ASSFLGMATSYNEQF
>TRBV27|TRBJ2-7|12
ASSPGSFGLEQY
>TRBV9|TRBJ2-4|14
ASTLLVGTLGDIQY
>TRBV7-9|TRBJ2-5|15
ASSFYKTEAQGETQY
>TRBV4-1|TRBJ2-5|15
ASSQDFGTMGGETQY
>TRBV18|TRBJ2-2|17
ASSPRQGMVTTNTGELF
>TRBV2|TRBJ1-2|14
ASSLKQSTGNYGYT
>TRBV4-2|TRBJ2-1|13
ASSPLTSDHNEQF
>TRBV28|TRBJ2-7|14
ASSFVPGGASYEQY
>TRBV7-3|TRBJ2-2|13
ASSPIGGHTGELF
>TRBV5-6|TRBJ2-7|12
ASSLGQGINEQY
>TRBV20-1|TRBJ2-5|7
SASMTQY
>TRBV30|TRBJ1-1|11
AWSPDWNTEAF
>TRBV19|TRBJ2-5|15
ASSPSPSAGVQETQY
>TRBV6-1|TRBJ2-1|15
ASSERGWDRAYNEQF
>TRBV5-1|TRBJ2-2|12
ASTKQEYTGELF
>TRBV6-2/TRBV6-3|TRBJ2-7|14
ASSYGRGQGSYEQY
>TRBV27|TRBJ2-3|11
ASSLGSVHTQY
>TRBV12-3/TRBV12-4|TRBJ2-1|9
ASSPYGPAF